This TCR beta chain was profiled in a study of shared clonotypes between healthy human individuals. V lost 0 bases, J lost 3 bases, and 3 bases lay in between. CDR3 length: 12 residues. Germline V gene lookup returns CDR1 GTSNPN and CDR2 SVGIG (reference sequence). Of note for this clone: The same CDR3 is also encoded by other DNA sequences in this sample.

Some clones are missing from TCRdb's copy, which holds only in-frame ones; the method was immunoSEQ multiplex PCR. The sample holds approximately 1,000,000 clones, around 77% seen once. The V and J genes are TRBV30 and TRBJ1-3; D is unresolved. The receptor was derived from a man aged 18 to 29 in good health. Some clones in this sample may be carry-over from other donors' samples. Sequencing was performed on memory CD4+ T cells from PBMCs. As to subset: CD45RA-negative fraction. CDR3 region: CAWSVGGNTIYF. For the CDR3, the DNA is TGTGCCTGGAGTGTAGGTGGAAACACCATATATTTT.